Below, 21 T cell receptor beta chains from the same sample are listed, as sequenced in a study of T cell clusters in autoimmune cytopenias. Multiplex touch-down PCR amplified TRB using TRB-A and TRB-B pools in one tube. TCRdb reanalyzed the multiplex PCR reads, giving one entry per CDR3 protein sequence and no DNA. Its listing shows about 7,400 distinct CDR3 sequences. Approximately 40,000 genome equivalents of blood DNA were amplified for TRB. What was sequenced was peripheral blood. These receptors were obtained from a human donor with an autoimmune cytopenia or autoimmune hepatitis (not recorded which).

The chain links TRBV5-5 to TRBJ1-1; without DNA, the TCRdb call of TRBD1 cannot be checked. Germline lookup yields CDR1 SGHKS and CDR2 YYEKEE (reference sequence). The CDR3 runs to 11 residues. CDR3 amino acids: CASSLGQEAFF. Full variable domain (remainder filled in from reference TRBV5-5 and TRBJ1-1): DAGVTQSPTHLIKTRGQQVTLRCSPISGHKSVSWYQQVLGQGPQFIFQYYEKEERGRGNFPDRFSARQFPNYSSELNVNALLLGDSALYLCASSLGQEAFFGQGTRLTVV.

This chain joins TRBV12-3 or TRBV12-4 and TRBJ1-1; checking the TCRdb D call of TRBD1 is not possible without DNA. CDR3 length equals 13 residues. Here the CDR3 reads CASSLTGNTEAFF.

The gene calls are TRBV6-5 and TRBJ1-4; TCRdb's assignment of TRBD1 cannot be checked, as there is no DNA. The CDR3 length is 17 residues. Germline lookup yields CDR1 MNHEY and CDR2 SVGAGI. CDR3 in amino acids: CASSYSISWTGREKLFF.

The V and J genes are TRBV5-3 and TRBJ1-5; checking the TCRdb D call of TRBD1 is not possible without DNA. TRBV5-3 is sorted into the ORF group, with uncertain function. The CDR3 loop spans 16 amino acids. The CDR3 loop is CARSIRQGLMDQPQHF.

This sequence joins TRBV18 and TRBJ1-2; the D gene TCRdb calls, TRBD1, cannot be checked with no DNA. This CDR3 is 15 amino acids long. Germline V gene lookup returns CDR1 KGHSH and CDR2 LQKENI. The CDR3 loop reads CASSAGTDRNYGYTF.

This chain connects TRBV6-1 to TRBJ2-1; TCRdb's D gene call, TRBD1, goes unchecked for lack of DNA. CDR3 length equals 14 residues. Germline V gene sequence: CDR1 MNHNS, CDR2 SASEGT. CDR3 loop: CASSETPGQGNQFF.

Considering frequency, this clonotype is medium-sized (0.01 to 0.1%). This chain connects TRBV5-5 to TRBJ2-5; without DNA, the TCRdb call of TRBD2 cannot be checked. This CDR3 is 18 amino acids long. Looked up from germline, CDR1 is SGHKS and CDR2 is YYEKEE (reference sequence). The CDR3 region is CASSPGLAGAFYLETQYF.

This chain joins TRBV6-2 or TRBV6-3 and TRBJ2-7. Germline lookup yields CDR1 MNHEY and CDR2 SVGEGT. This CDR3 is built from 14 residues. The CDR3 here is CASSRLVGPYEQYF.

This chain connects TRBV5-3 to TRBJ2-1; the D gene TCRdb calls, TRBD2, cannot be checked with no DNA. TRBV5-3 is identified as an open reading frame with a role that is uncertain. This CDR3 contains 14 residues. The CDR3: CASSGRASYNEQFF.

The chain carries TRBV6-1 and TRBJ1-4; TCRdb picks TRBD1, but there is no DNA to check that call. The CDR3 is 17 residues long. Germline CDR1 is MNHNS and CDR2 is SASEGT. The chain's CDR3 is CASSDRGRLTTNEKLFF.

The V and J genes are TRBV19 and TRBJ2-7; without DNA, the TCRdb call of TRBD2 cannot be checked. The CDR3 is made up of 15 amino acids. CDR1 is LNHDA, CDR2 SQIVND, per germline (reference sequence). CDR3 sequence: CASSFGLAGVGEQYF.

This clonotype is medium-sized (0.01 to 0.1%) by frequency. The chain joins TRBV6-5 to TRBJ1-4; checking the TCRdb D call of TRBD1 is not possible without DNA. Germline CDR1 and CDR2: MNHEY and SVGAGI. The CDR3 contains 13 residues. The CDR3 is CASRGGGSGKLFF.

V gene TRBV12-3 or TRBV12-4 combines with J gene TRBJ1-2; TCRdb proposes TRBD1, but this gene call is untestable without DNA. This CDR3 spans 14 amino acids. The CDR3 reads CASSSTGNKKGYTF.

CDR3 sequence reads: CASSGPTNTEAFF. The chain carries TRBV18 and TRBJ1-1. The CDR3 contains 13 residues. From germline, CDR1 is KGHSH and CDR2 LQKENI.

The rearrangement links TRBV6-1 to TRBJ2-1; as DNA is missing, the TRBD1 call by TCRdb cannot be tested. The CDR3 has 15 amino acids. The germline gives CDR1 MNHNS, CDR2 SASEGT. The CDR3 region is CASSEWDRAYNEQFF.

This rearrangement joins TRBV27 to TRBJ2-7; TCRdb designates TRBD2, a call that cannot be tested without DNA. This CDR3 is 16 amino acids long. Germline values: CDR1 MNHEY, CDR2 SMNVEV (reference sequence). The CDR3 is CASSLDLGGSRYEQYF.

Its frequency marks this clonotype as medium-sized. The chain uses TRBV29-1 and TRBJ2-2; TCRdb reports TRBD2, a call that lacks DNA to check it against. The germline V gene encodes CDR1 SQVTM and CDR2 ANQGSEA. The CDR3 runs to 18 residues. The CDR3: CSVEVNLGPLGITGELFF.

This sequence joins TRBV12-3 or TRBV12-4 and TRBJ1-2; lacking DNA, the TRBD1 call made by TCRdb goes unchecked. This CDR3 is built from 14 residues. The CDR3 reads CASSLLGLRGGYTF.

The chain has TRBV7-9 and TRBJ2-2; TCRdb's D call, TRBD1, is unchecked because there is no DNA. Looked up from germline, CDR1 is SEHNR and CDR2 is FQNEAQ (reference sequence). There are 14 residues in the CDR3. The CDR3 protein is CASRRTGGTEELFF. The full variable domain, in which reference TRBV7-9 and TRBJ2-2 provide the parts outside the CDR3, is DTGVSQNPRHKITKRGQNVTFRCDPISEHNRLYWYRQTLGQGPEFLTYFQNEAQLEKSRLLSDRFSAERPKGSFSTLEIQRTEQGDSAMYLCASRRTGGTEELFFGEGSRLTVL.

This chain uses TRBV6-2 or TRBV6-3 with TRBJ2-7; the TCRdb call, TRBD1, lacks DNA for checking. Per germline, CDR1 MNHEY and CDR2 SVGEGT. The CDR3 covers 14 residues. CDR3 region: CASGTQGARNEQYF.

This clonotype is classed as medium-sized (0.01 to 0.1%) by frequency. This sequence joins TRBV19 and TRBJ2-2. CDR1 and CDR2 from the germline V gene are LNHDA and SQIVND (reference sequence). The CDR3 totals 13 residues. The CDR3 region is CASRDPNTGELFF.